Listed below are T cell receptor beta chains from one sample, sequenced in a study of spatial heterogeneity in lung cancer. Using its own MiXCR run on the 5' RACE reads, TCRdb lists one record per CDR3 protein. The sample has 25,000 or so distinct CDR3 sequences, approximately 4.8% seen once. The specimen comprised PBMCs, sampled at surgery. Receptor source: a male donor with early-stage non-small cell lung cancer. Each CDR3 is given without its conserved first and last residue.

V,CDR3
TRBV30,AWNRDTEAF
TRBV6-5,ASSQWGGGNTGELF
TRBV2,ASSPSGTGTDTQY
TRBV2,ASMAGFPGELF
TRBV7-2,ASSDRLAGGLETQY
TRBV18,ASSPQPQNTEAF
TRBV20-1,SARDMGRGQETQY
TRBV7-2,ASSLEAKNIQY
TRBV3-1,ASSPPGRYGEKLF
TRBV11-1,ASSLGGLLQETQY
TRBV18,ASSQTLAGGSGANVLT
TRBV18,ASSPLDGTDTQY
TRBV7-2,ASSLAIAVSYEQY
TRBV4-3,ASSPDRVITEAF
TRBV19,ASSIDLGGYYNEQF
TRBV7-3,ASSRTGTPGPYNEQF
TRBV29-1,SVQAAAWTGELF
TRBV12-3/TRBV12-4,ASSQRVNTGELF
TRBV6-6,ASSRGNEQY
TRBV3-1,ASSQDWQKLF
TRBV28,ASSFVKGGFGGNQPQH
TRBV28,ASSLYRGTTYEQY
TRBV6-2/TRBV6-3,ASSYSAGGRETQY
TRBV6-2/TRBV6-3,ATKPSSGGASEQF
TRBV24-1,ATSDSSGGALGTGELF
TRBV12-3/TRBV12-4,ASSSRQGESAQH
TRBV6-1,ASTNSIGRGSWQY
TRBV2,ASSARKGQPQH
TRBV24-1,ATSSFDTDTQY
TRBV6-5,ASSLGTGVSEQY
TRBV2,ASSELSGNYNEQF
TRBV18,ASSPSTGRMNTEAF
TRBV20-1,SAQTSGAAYEQY
TRBV29-1,SVALGGRNEQY
TRBV18,ASSPLNTEAF
TRBV24-1,ATSFRNEQF
TRBV6-5,ASRSGTGVYEQY
TRBV6-6,ASLTSDEQF
TRBV7-3,ASSFDPSGRGEQF
TRBV6-2/TRBV6-3,ATNRGDSMNTEAF
TRBV6-5,ASSYSGKGYT
TRBV20-1,SAPAQGYDEQY
TRBV19,ASRDRQDQPQH
TRBV9,ASSSLPGTEAF
TRBV6-5,ASSYRSDYQETQY
TRBV2,ASSARYEQY